What follows are 5 T cell receptor beta chains derived from one specimen sequenced in a study of T cells in Graves' hyperthyroidism and ophthalmopathy. The TCR beta CDR3 regions underwent amplification using RNA transcripts as the source. HTBI primers were employed in a first-round RT-PCR of the TCR CDR3. TCRdb ran MiXCR on the multiplex PCR reads and lists one entry per CDR3 protein. The top ten hold around 7.7% of the sample, which has a few hundred thousand distinct CDR3 sequences, under 60% seen once. The sample was peripheral blood or thyroid tissue (not recorded which). These receptors were taken from a woman in her late teens or twenties with Graves' hyperthyroidism.

The chain is built from TRBV7-9 and TRBJ2-7; 13 bases map to TRBD2. Germline trimming cut 5 bases from V and 5 bases from J; bases unmatched to any gene: 3. Germline CDR1 reads SEHNR; CDR2 reads FQNEAQ (reference sequence). The CDR3 spans 14 residues. This CDR3 is CASSGTSGGDEQYF. The CDR3, as DNA: TGTGCCAGCAGCGGTACTAGCGGGGGGGACGAGCAGTACTTC.

This clonotype has a single count. The chain joins TRBV7-2 to TRBJ2-3; maybe TRBD2 (6 bases). The CDR3 sequence is 16 residues long. V shed 5 bases and J shed 3 bases, with 18 bases lying between them. Germline assignment: CDR1 SGHTA and CDR2 FQGNSA. The CDR3 coding sequence is TGTGCCAGCAGCATAAACGGAGGGCCGAGGACAGATACGCAGTATTTT. This codes for CASSINGGPRTDTQYF.

This clonotype was recorded once. The limits of the CDR3 on the DNA are not certain, so only TCRdb's listed CDR3 is given. The genes are TRBV25-1 and TRBJ1-6; the D call of TRBD1 is as the table states it, not checked on the DNA. Germline V gene sequence: CDR1 MGHDK, CDR2 SYGVNS. Ends included, the CDR3 has 17 residues. The CDR3 sequence: CACSARDLTGTNSPLHF.

This clonotype came up many times. The rearrangement joins TRBV7-9 to TRBJ2-5; D uncertain. V was shortened by 5 bases and J by 5 bases, with 18 bases between the two germline ends. This CDR3 has 15 amino acids. Germline CDR1 SEHNR, CDR2 FQNEAQ (reference sequence). Written as DNA, the CDR3 is TGTGCCAGCAGCAGCGAGGTGGGGAACGGGGAGACCCAGTACTTC. Translating it yields CASSSEVGNGETQYF.

The chain uses TRBV2 and TRBJ1-2, with D possibly being TRBD1 (5 bases). Germline V CDR1 and CDR2: SNHLY, FYNNEI. The CDR3 is 13 residues long. The CDR3 DNA reads TGTGCTCAAAGGGACCACGTAAACTATGGCTACACCTTC. This sequence encodes CAQRDHVNYGYTF.